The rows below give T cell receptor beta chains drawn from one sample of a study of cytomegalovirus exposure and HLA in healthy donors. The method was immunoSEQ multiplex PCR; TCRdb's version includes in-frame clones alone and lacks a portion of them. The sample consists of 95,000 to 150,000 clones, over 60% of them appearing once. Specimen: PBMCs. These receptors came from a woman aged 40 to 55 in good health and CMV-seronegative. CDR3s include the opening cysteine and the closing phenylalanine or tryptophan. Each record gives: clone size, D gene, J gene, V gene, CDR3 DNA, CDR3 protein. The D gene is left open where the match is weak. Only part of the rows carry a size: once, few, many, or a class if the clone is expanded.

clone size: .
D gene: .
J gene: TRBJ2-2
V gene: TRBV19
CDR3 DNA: TGTGCCAGTAGCCCCTCCCCCGCGGTCGTAAACGCGAACACCGGGGAGCTGTTTTTT
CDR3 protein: CASSPSPAVVNANTGELFF

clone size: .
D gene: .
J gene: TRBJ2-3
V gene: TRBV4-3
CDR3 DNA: TGCGCCAGCAGCCAAGGTGCAGGGTTCGCCACAGATACGCAGTATTTT
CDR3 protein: CASSQGAGFATDTQYF

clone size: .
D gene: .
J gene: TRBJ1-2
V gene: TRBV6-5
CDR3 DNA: TGTGCCAGCAGTTACTCTCCGGACTATGGCTACACCTTC
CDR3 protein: CASSYSPDYGYTF

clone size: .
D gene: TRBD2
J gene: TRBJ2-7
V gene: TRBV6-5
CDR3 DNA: TGTGCCTCCCGGCGGGGGGAACGGGAGCAGTACTTC
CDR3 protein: CASRRGEREQYF

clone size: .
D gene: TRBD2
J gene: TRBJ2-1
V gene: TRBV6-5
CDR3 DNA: TGTGCCAGCAGTTACTCGGGCGGGAGCTACAATGAGCAGTTCTTC
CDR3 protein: CASSYSGGSYNEQFF

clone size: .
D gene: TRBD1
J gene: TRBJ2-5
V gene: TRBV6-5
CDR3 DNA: TGTGCCAGCAGTCCGGCGGACAGGTCTGGAGAGACCCAGTACTTC
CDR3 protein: CASSPADRSGETQYF

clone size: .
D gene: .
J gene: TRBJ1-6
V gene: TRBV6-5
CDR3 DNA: TGTGCCAGCAGTTACGGAGGGGACTTGGGCTCACCCCTCCACTTT
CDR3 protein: CASSYGGDLGSPLHF

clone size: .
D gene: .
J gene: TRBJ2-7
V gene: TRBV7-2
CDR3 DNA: TGTGCCAGCAGGTCCAGGCCCGACCGCTACGAGCAGTACTTC
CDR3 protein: CASRSRPDRYEQYF

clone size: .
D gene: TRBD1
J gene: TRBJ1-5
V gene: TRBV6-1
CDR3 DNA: TGTGCCAGCAGTGAAAGGACAGGGATTCGTCAGCCCCAGCATTTT
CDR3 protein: CASSERTGIRQPQHF

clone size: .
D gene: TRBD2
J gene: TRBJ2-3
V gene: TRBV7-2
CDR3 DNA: TGTGCCAGCAGGCAGGGCGCGGGAGAAGATACGCAGTATTTT
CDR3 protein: CASRQGAGEDTQYF

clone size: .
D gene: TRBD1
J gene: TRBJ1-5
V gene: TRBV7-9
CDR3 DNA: TGTTCCAGCAGCTTAGTCTTAGACAGGGGCAATCAGCCCCAGCATTTT
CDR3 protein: CSSSLVLDRGNQPQHF

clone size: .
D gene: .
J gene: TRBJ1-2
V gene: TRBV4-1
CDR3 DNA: TGCGCCAGCAGCCGACAGGATTCGGCGGGCTACACCTTC
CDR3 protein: CASSRQDSAGYTF

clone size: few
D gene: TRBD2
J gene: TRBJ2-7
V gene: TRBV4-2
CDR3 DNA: TGTGCCAGCAGCCCTTTTTATGGACTAGCGGGAACGGACGAGCAGTACTTC
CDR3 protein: CASSPFYGLAGTDEQYF

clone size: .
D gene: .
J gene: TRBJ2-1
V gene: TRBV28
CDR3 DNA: TGTGCCAGCAAAGGCAGGGGGGATGGACGGGGGAATGAGCAGTTCTTC
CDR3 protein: CASKGRGDGRGNEQFF

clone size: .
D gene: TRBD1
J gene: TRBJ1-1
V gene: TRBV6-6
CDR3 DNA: TGTGCCAGCACCCAACAGGGGGCAGGTACTGAAGCTTTCTTT
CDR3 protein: CASTQQGAGTEAFF

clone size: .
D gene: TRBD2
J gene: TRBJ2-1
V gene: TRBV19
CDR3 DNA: TGTGCCAGTAGTATGGGGACTAGGGGGGACAATGAGCAGTTCTTC
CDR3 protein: CASSMGTRGDNEQFF

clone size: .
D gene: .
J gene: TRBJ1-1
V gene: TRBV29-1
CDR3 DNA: TGCAGCCACAGCAGGGGAAGGAACACTGAAGCTTTCTTT
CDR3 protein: CSHSRGRNTEAFF

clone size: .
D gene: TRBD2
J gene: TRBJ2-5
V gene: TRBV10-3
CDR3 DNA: TGTGCCATCAGTGAGAACCGGGGCGGGGGAGAGACCCAGTACTTC
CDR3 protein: CAISENRGGGETQYF

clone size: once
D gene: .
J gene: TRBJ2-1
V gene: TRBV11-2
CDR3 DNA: TGTGCCAGCAGCTTCAGCGACTATCCTGGGAATGAGCAGTTCTTC
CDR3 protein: CASSFSDYPGNEQFF

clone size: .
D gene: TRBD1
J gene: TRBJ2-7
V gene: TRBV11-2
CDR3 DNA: TGTGCCAGCAGCCACTATGCGGGACAGGGGGCTGTTCTGTACGAGCAGTACTTC
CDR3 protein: CASSHYAGQGAVLYEQYF

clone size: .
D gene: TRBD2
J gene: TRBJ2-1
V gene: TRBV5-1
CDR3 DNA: TGCGCCAGCAGCTCGACGACTAGCGGGAGGGTTTTGTACAATGAGCAGTTCTTC
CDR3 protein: CASSSTTSGRVLYNEQFF

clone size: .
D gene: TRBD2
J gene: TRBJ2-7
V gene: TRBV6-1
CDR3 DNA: TGTGCCAGCGGCATAGCGGGAGTGTCCTACGAGCAGTACTTC
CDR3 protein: CASGIAGVSYEQYF